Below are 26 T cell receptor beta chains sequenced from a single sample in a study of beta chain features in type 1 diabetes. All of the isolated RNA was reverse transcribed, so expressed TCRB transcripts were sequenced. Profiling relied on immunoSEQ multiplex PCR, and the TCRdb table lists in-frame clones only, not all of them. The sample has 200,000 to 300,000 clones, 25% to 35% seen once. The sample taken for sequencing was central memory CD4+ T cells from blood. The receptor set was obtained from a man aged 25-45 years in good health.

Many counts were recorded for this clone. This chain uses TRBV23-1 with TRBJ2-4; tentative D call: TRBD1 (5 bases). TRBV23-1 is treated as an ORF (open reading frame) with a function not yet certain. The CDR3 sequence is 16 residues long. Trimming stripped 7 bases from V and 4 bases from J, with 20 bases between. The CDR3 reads CASKPDSRGVKNIQYF. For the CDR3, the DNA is TGCGCCAGCAAACCCGACAGCCGTGGGGTTAAAAACATTCAGTACTTC.

CDR3 amino acids: CSAHSYEQYF. The CDR3 nucleotides are TGCAGTGCCCACTCCTACGAGCAGTACTTC. The chain joins TRBV20-1 to TRBJ2-7; D unresolved. The CDR3 contains 10 residues. The ends were cut back, 6 bases at V and 0 bases at J, with 3 bases in the middle. Germline CDR1 and CDR2: DFQATT and SNEGSKA (reference sequence).

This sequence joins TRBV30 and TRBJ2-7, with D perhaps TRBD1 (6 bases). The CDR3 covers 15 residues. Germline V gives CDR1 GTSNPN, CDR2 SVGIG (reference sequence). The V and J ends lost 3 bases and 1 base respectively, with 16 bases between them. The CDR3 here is CAWRPLDSYSYEQYF. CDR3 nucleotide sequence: TGTGCCTGGAGGCCCCTGGACAGCTATTCCTACGAGCAGTACTTC.

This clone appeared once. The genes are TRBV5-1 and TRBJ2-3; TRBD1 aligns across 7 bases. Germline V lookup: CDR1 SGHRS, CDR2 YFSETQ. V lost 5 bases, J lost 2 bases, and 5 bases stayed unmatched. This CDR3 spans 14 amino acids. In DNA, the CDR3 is TGCGCCAGCAGTCGAGGGGGCCCCACAGATACGCAGTATTTT. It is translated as CASSRGGPTDTQYF.

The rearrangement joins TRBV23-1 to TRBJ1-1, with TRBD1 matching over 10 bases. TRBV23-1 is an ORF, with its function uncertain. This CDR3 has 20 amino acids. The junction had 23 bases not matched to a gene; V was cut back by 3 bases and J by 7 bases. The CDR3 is CASSHSSRRDRGTVKDEAFF. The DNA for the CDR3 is TGCGCCAGCAGTCACTCCTCCCGCCGGGACAGGGGAACCGTAAAAGATGAAGCTTTCTTT.

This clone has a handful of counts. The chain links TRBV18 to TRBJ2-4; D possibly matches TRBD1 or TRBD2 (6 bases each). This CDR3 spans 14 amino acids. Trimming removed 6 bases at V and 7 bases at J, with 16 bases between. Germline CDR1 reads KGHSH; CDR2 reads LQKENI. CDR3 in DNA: TGTGCCAGCTCCTCACAGGGAGGTAGTAACATTCAGTACTTC. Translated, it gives CASSSQGGSNIQYF. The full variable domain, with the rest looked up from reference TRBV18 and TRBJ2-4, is NAGVMQNPRHLVRRRGQEARLRCSPMKGHSHVYWYRQLPEEGLKFMVYLQKENIIDESGMPKERFSAEFPKEGPSILRIQQVVRGDSAAYFCASSSQGGSNIQYFGAGTRLSVL.

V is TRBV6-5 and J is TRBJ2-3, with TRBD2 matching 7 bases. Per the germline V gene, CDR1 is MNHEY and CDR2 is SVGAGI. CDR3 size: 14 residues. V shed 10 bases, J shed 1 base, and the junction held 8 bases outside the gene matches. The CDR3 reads CATSPAGGTDTQYF. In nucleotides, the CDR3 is TGTGCCACCTCCCCGGCGGGGGGCACAGATACGCAGTATTTT.

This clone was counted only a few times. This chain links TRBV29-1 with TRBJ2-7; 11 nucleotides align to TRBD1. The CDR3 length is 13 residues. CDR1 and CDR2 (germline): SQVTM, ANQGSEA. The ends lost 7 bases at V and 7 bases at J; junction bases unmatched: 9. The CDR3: CSAFRDRGREQYF. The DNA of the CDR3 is TGCAGCGCTTTCCGGGACAGGGGGAGGGAGCAGTACTTC.

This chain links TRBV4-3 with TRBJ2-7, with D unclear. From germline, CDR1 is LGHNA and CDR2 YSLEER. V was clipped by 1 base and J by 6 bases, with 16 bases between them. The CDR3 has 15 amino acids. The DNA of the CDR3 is TGCGCCAGCAGCCAAGGGGCTACCTCCTCGGGCGAGCAGTACTTC. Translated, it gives CASSQGATSSGEQYF.

Written as DNA, the CDR3 is TGTGCCAGCAGTGGCCCTAGCGGTCGCACAGATACGCAGTATTTT. Protein sequence: CASSGPSGRTDTQYF. The chain is built from TRBV28 and TRBJ2-3; TRBD2 matches 7 bases. V lost 5 bases and J lost 1; bases outside the gene matches: 6. This CDR3 is 15 amino acids long. Germline values: CDR1 MDHEN, CDR2 SYDVKM.

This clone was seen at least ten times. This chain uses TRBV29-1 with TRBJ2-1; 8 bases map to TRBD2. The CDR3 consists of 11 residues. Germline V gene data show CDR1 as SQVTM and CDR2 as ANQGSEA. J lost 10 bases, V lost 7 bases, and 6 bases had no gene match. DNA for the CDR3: TGCAGCGCCTCCGAGCGGGGGGAGCAGTTCTTC. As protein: CSASERGEQFF.

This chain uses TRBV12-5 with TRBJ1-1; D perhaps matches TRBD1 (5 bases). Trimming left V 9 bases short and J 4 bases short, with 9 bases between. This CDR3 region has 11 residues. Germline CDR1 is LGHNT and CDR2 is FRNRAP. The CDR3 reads CASGAFTEAFF. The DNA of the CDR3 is TGTGCTAGCGGGGCCTTCACTGAAGCTTTCTTT.

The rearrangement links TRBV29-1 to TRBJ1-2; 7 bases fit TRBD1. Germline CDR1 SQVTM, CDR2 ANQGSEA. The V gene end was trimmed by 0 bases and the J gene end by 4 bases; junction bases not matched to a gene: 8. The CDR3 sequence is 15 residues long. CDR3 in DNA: TGCAGCGTTGAAGATCTTGAGGGGGCTAGCTATGGCTACACCTTC. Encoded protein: CSVEDLEGASYGYTF.

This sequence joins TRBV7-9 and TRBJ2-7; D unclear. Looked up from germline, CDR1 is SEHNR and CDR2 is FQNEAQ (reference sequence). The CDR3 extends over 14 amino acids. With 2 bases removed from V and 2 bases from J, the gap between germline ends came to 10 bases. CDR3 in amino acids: CASSLIQETYEQYF. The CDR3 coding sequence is TGTGCCAGCAGCTTAATCCAGGAAACCTACGAGCAGTACTTC.

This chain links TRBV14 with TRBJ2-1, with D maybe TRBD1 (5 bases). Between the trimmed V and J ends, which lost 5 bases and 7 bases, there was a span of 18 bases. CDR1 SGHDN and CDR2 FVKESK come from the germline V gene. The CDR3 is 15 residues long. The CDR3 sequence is CASSYPDPGRNEQFF. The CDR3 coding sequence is TGTGCCAGCAGCTACCCCGACCCAGGGCGGAATGAGCAGTTCTTC.

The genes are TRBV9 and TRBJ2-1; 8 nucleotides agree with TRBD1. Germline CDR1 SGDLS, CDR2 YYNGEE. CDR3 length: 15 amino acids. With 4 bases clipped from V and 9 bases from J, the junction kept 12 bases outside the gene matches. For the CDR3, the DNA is TGTGCCAGCAGCCCACGGACAGGGCCTAACTTTGAGCAGTTCTTC. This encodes CASSPRTGPNFEQFF.

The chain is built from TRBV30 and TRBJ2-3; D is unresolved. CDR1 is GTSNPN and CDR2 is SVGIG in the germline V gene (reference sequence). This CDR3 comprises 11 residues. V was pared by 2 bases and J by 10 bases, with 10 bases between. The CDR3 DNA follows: TGTGCCTGGAGTTCTCCGAGTCCGCAGTATTTT. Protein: CAWSSPSPQYF.

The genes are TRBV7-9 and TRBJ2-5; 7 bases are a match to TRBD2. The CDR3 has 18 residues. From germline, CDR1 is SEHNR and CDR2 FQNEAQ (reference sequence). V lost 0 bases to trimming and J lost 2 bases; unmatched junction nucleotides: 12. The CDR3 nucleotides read TGTGCCAGCAGCTTAGCGAATCCCACACTAGCGTGGCAAGAGACCCAGTACTTC. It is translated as CASSLANPTLAWQETQYF.

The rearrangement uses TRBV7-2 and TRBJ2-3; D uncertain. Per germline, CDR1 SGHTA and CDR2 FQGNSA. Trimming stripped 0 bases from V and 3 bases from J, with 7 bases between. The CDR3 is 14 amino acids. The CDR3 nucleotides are TGTGCCAGCAGCTTAGCCAGCGTAACAGATACGCAGTATTTT. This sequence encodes CASSLASVTDTQYF. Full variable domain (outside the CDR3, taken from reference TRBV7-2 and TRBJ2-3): GAGVSQSPSNKVTEKGKDVELRCDPISGHTALYWYRQSLGQGLEFLIYFQGNSAPDKSGLPSDRFSAERTGGSVSTLTIQRTQQEDSAVYLCASSLASVTDTQYFGPGTRLTVL.

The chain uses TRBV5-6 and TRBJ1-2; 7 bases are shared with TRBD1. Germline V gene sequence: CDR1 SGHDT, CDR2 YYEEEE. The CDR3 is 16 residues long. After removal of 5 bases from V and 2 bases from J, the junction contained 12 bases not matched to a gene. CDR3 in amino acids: CASRTWAGTVNYGYTF. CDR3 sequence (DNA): TGTGCCAGCAGAACCTGGGCCGGGACAGTCAACTATGGCTACACCTTC.

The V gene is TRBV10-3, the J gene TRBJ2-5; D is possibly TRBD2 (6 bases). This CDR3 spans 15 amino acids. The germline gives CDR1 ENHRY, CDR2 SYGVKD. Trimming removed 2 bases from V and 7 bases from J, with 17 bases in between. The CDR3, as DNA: TGTGCCATCAGTGAGCGGCCGGGCGGGGCTGGGACCCAGTACTTC. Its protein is CAISERPGGAGTQYF.

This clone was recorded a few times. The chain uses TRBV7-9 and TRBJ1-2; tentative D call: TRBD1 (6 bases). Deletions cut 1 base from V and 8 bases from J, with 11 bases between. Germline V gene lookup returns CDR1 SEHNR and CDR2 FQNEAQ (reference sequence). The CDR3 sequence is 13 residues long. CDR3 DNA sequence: TGTGCCAGCAGCTTAGAGGTACAGGGAGGCTACACCTTC. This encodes CASSLEVQGGYTF.

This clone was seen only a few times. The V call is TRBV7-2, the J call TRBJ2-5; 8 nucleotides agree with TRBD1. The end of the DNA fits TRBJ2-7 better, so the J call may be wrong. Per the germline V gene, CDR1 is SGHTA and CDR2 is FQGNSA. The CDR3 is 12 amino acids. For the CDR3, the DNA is TGTGCCAGCAGTCTGGACAGGGACGAGCAGTACTTC. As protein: CASSLDRDEQYF.

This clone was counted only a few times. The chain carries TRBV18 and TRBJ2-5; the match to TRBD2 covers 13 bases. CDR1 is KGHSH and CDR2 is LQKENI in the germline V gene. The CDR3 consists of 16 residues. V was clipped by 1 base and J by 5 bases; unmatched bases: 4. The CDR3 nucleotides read TGTGCCAGCTCACCACGGACTAGCGGGGGTGAGGAGACCCAGTACTTC. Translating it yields CASSPRTSGGEETQYF.

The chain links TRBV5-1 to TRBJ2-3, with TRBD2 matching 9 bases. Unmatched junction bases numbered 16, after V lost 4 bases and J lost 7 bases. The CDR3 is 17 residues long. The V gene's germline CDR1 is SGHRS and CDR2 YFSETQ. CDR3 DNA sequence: TGCGCCAGCAGCCCGACCTGGTCTAGCGGGGCCTCCCATACGCAGTATTTT. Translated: CASSPTWSSGASHTQYF.

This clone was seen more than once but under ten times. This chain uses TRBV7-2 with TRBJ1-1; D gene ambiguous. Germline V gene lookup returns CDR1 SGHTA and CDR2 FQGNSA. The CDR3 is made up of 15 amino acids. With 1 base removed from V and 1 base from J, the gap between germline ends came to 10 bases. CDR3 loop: CASSLVGDKNTEAFF. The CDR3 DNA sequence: TGTGCCAGCAGCTTAGTGGGAGATAAGAACACTGAAGCTTTCTTT.